This is a list of T cell receptor beta chains from one sample in a study of blood T cell repertoires in COVID-19. TCRdb keeps only in-frame clones here, not all; method: immunoSEQ multiplex PCR. The sample carries about 77,000 clones, about 73% recorded once. What was sequenced was peripheral blood. The source is a man aged 55 to 70 with acute or convalescent COVID-19. The CDR3 runs from the conserved cysteine through the conserved F or W. The D gene is left open where the match is weak. Only some rows state a clone size, as once, few, many or a class for expanded clones.

d_call,j_call,clone_size,v_call,cdr3_nt,cdr3_aa
TRBD1,TRBJ2-5,NA,TRBV5-1,TGCGCCAGCAGCTCCGGACAGGCAGGGGAGACCCAGTACTTC,CASSSGQAGETQYF
NA,TRBJ1-1,NA,TRBV2,TGTGCCACCTCCCGTGGACAAGGAGATGAAGCTTTCTTT,CATSRGQGDEAFF
TRBD2,TRBJ2-1,few,TRBV25-1,TGTGCCAGCAGCGGCCAGCGGGAGATCTATGAGCAGTTCTTC,CASSGQREIYEQFF
NA,TRBJ1-1,NA,TRBV7-2,TGTGCCAGCAGCTTATCAGGGGTTAACACTGAAGCTTTCTTT,CASSLSGVNTEAFF
TRBD2,TRBJ2-4,NA,TRBV4-2,TGTGCCAGCAGCCAAGATTGGGGGGGGACCAAAAACATTCAGTACTTC,CASSQDWGGTKNIQYF
TRBD2,TRBJ2-2,NA,TRBV5-8,TGTGCCAGCAGCTTTTACCGGGGGGATAACACCGGGGAGCTGTTTTTT,CASSFYRGDNTGELFF
NA,TRBJ1-2,NA,TRBV6-5,TGTGCCAGCAGCTCTCTATTTGGCTACACCTTC,CASSSLFGYTF
NA,TRBJ2-2,NA,TRBV11-3,TGTGCCAGCAGCTTGCAGGCCGGGGAGCTGTTTTTT,CASSLQAGELFF
TRBD2,TRBJ2-7,NA,TRBV7-2,TGTGCCAGCAGCTTAGGCGGACTAGCGGTCCAGTCCTACGAGCAGTACTTC,CASSLGGLAVQSYEQYF
TRBD2,TRBJ2-5,NA,TRBV6-5,TGTGCCAGCAGCTTAGCGGGGGGGCCAAAGACCCAGTACTTC,CASSLAGGPKTQYF
NA,TRBJ2-5,NA,TRBV5-1,TGCGCCAGCAGCCGACAGGACCAAGAGACCCAGTACTTC,CASSRQDQETQYF
NA,TRBJ1-2,few,TRBV30,TGTGCCTGGAGCCGGGCAGGGAAAGGCTACACCTTC,CAWSRAGKGYTF
NA,TRBJ2-7,once,TRBV7-3,TGTGCCAGCAGCTCCACGGGTGGGTCCAACGAGCAGTACTTC,CASSSTGGSNEQYF
NA,TRBJ2-4,NA,TRBV14,TGTGCCAGCAGCCAATGGGGGGTTGCCAAAAACATTCAGTACTTC,CASSQWGVAKNIQYF
TRBD1,TRBJ2-2,NA,TRBV7-9,TGTGCCAGCGGACAGGCGAACACCGGGGAGCTGTTTTTT,CASGQANTGELFF
NA,TRBJ1-3,many,TRBV9,TGTGCCAGCAGCGTGGGACTTTCTGGAAACACCATATATTTT,CASSVGLSGNTIYF
NA,TRBJ1-5,NA,TRBV19,TGTGCCAGTAAGGATAAAGGACAGCGTGATCAGCCCCAGCATTTT,CASKDKGQRDQPQHF